This TCR beta chain was documented in a study of blood T cell repertoires in COVID-19. The CDR3 is 14 residues long. Trimming removed 1 base at V and 4 bases at J, with 10 bases between. Germline V gene lookup returns CDR1 SGHTA and CDR2 FQGNSA. Original analysis: Reference gene primer amplification gave nucleated cell count estimates. Measured with immunoSEQ multiplex PCR; TCRdb has only the in-frame clones, and not every one. D and trimming were read from the DNA, whereas the V and J calls and clone size are those reported in that table. The sample carries 250,000 or so clones, roughly 86% recorded once. Points on this clone: This CDR3 is also generated by other DNA sequences in the sample.

This chain joins TRBV7-2 and TRBJ1-1, with D unresolved. The receptor was derived from an elderly man with acute or convalescent COVID-19. Specimen: peripheral blood. The CDR3 reads CASSLGGRGTEAFF. The CDR3 DNA reads as TGTGCCAGCAGCTTAGGAGGGCGGGGCACTGAAGCTTTCTTT.